This TCR beta chain is from a study of response to subunit inactivated influenza vaccine. TCRdb reprocessed the RT-PCR reads with MiXCR, giving one entry per CDR3 protein. In the table there are approximately 500,000 distinct CDR3 sequences, 14% of which are singletons. Per germline, CDR1 DFQATT and CDR2 SNEGSKA (reference sequence). The ends were cut back, 6 bases at V and 2 bases at J, with 11 bases in the middle. The CDR3 has 13 amino acids. The source material was PBMCs from blood, sampled approximately 13 days after vaccination. This chain connects TRBV20-1 to TRBJ1-3; no definite D call. The sequence derives from a man aged 50 to 60 who received an inactivated influenza vaccine. This CDR3 is CSAPRTAGNTIYF. CDR3 in DNA: TGCAGTGCCCCCCGGACGGCTGGAAACACCATATATTTT.